The 23 T cell receptor beta chains below were found in one sample sequenced in a study of blood T cell repertoires in COVID-19. Some clones are missing from TCRdb's copy, which holds only in-frame ones; the method was immunoSEQ multiplex PCR. Of 65,000 to 90,000 clones in the sample, 86% are singletons; the top ten hold 8%. Sequenced material: peripheral blood. These receptors originate from a man aged 50-60 years with active COVID-19.

The chain couples TRBV18 to TRBJ2-5; 7 bases agree with TRBD1. The CDR3 runs to 16 residues. From germline, CDR1 is KGHSH and CDR2 LQKENI. J was trimmed by 2 bases and V by 1 base; bases with no gene match: 7. CDR3 amino acids: CASSPQRGRPQETQYF. CDR3 bases: TGTGCCAGCTCACCACAAAGGGGGCGGCCACAAGAGACCCAGTACTTC.

This rearrangement joins TRBV5-1 to TRBJ1-4; a weak D match, TRBD1 (6 bases). Germline lookup yields CDR1 SGHRS and CDR2 YFSETQ. This CDR3 comprises 15 residues. Trimming removed 0 bases from V and 6 bases from J, with 12 bases in between. The CDR3 DNA reads TGCGCCAGCAGCTTGGGGGGGACAAGTCATGAAAAACTGTTTTTT. Its translation: CASSLGGTSHEKLFF.

This chain uses TRBV6-6 with TRBJ2-2, with 8 bases aligning to TRBD1. Germline V gives CDR1 MNHNY, CDR2 SVGAGI (reference sequence). The CDR3 length is 18 residues. The V gene end was trimmed by 5 bases and the J gene end by 2 bases; junction bases not matched to a gene: 13. The CDR3 loop reads CASSLDRAKGPNTGELFF. As DNA, the CDR3 is TGTGCCAGCAGTCTGGACAGGGCAAAGGGTCCCAACACCGGGGAGCTGTTTTTT.

This chain links TRBV4-3 with TRBJ1-2; D unclear. In germline, CDR1 is LGHNA, CDR2 YSLEER. The V gene lost 2 bases and the J gene lost 4 bases, with 11 bases spanning the gap. The CDR3 has 14 residues. The CDR3 here is CASSQLREGYGYTF. CDR3 nucleotides: TGCGCCAGCAGCCAACTCCGGGAAGGCTATGGCTACACCTTC.

The rearrangement uses TRBV4-1 and TRBJ1-1, with TRBD1 matching 8 bases. Germline loops: CDR1 MGHRA, CDR2 YSYEKL. Unmatched junction bases numbered 8, after V lost 2 bases and J lost 0 bases. This CDR3 comprises 17 residues. CDR3 amino acids: CASSQLGQGRMNTEAFF. CDR3 nucleotide sequence: TGCGCCAGCAGCCAATTAGGACAGGGCAGGATGAACACTGAAGCTTTCTTT.

V and J are TRBV4-2 and TRBJ2-7; 8 nucleotides agree with TRBD1. CDR1 LGHNA and CDR2 YNFKEQ come from the germline V gene. V was pared by 4 bases and J by 3 bases, with 5 bases of the junction left unmatched. CDR3 length equals 14 residues. The CDR3, as DNA: TGTGCCAGCAGCCTGGCCGGGACAGGCTACGAGCAGTACTTC. Translated, it gives CASSLAGTGYEQYF.

The chain combines TRBV5-6 with TRBJ2-7; 7 positions match TRBD2. The CDR3 runs to 15 residues. Per the germline V gene, CDR1 is SGHDT and CDR2 is YYEEEE. The V and J ends lost 0 bases and 7 bases, in that order; junction bases with no gene match: 10. CDR3 in amino acids: CASSLGWWGGREQYF. The DNA for the CDR3 is TGTGCCAGCAGCTTGGGTTGGTGGGGGGGAAGGGAGCAGTACTTC.

This sequence joins TRBV25-1 and TRBJ1-2; D remains unclear. The CDR3 is made up of 10 amino acids. V was trimmed by 4 bases and J by 11 bases, leaving 8 bases between them. Germline assignment: CDR1 MGHDK and CDR2 SYGVNS. This CDR3 is CASSAEWYTF. CDR3 sequence (DNA): TGTGCCAGCAGTGCGGAGTGGTACACCTTC.

The rearrangement uses TRBV18 and TRBJ2-1, with 9 positions matching TRBD2. This CDR3 contains 16 residues. The J segment lost 1 base and the V segment lost 1 base, leaving 2 bases of the junction unmatched. Germline assignment: CDR1 KGHSH and CDR2 LQKENI. The CDR3 DNA is TGTGCCAGCTCACCACTAGCGGGAGAATCCTACAATGAGCAGTTCTTC. Translation gives CASSPLAGESYNEQFF.

The rearrangement uses TRBV24-1 and TRBJ1-1, with D possibly being TRBD1 (5 bases). This CDR3 has 16 amino acids. Germline V gene sequence: CDR1 KGHDR, CDR2 SFDVKD. The germline V and J ends were trimmed by 3 bases and 1 base, with 14 bases remaining between them. The CDR3 is CATSDPRRGPNTEAFF. In DNA, the CDR3 is TGTGCCACCAGTGATCCTCGGAGGGGACCGAACACTGAAGCTTTCTTT.

The V gene is TRBV6-5, the J gene TRBJ1-1; 10 bases map to TRBD1. Trimming at V came to 6 bases and at J to 4 bases, leaving 8 bases not matched to a gene. CDR3 length: 15 residues. Per the germline V gene, CDR1 is MNHEY and CDR2 is SVGAGI. This CDR3 is CASSYGTGVPTEAFF. CDR3 DNA sequence: TGTGCCAGCAGCTACGGGACAGGGGTCCCCACTGAAGCTTTCTTT.

The V gene is TRBV6-2 or TRBV6-3, the J gene TRBJ2-7, with 9 nucleotides matching TRBD1. CDR1 MNHEY and CDR2 SVGEGT come from the germline V gene. The V gene end was trimmed by 4 bases and the J gene end by 3 bases; junction bases not matched to a gene: 7. The CDR3 loop spans 15 amino acids. The CDR3 reads CASSSLGTGNYEQYF. CDR3 nucleotides: TGTGCCAGCAGTTCCCTCGGGACAGGGAACTACGAGCAGTACTTC.

The rearrangement links TRBV4-2 to TRBJ1-5; a possible D gene is TRBD1 (5 bases). The germline V gene has CDR1 LGHNA and CDR2 YNFKEQ. Trimming removed 6 bases from V and 3 bases from J, with 12 bases in between. This CDR3 comprises 14 residues. CDR3 residues: CASSHSGANQPQHF. The CDR3 nucleotides read TGTGCCAGCAGTCACAGTGGGGCCAATCAGCCCCAGCATTTT.

This clone was seen a handful of times. This chain links TRBV5-6 with TRBJ2-7, with TRBD1 as a possible D gene (6 bases). The CDR3 totals 12 residues. Germline V CDR1 and CDR2: SGHDT, YYEEEE. Trimming cost V 4 bases and J 5 bases, with 10 bases left between them. The CDR3 protein is CASSLDRHEQYF. In nucleotides, the CDR3 is TGTGCCAGCAGCCTGGACAGACACGAGCAGTACTTC.

The V and J genes are TRBV28 and TRBJ2-1, with a weak D call TRBD2 (5 bases). This CDR3 is built from 15 residues. The V end was cut by 5 bases, the J end by 3 bases, with 14 bases between. CDR1 and CDR2 from the germline V gene are MDHEN and SYDVKM. The DNA of the CDR3 is TGTGCCAGCAGTGTGAGCGGATCCCTCTACAATGAGCAGTTCTTC. It encodes CASSVSGSLYNEQFF.

The chain carries TRBV28 and TRBJ2-4; TRBD2 matches 7 bases. The germline CDR1 and CDR2 sequences are MDHEN and SYDVKM. This CDR3 contains 16 residues. The junction had 10 bases not matched to a gene; V was cut back by 7 bases and J by 1 base. CDR3 nucleotides: TGTGCCAGCACCCCTCAGATGGGGGGGGCCAAAAACATTCAGTACTTC. Translated, it gives CASTPQMGGAKNIQYF.

As concerns this clone: This CDR3 is also generated by other DNA sequences in the sample. The CDR3 is CASSLGQGGNSPLHF. The CDR3 DNA reads as TGCGCCAGCAGCTTGGGACAGGGAGGTAATTCACCCCTCCACTTT. The rearrangement links TRBV5-1 to TRBJ1-6, with 7 bases fitting TRBD1. The V segment lost 0 bases and the J segment 6 bases; nucleotides outside the gene matches: 3. There are 15 residues in the CDR3. Germline CDR1 is SGHRS and CDR2 is YFSETQ. Full variable domain (missing parts from reference TRBV5-1 and TRBJ1-6): KAGVTQTPRYLIKTRGQQVTLSCSPISGHRSVSWYQQTPGQGLQFLFEYFSETQRNKGNFPGRFSGRQFSNSRSEMNVSTLELGDSALYLCASSLGQGGNSPLHFGNGTRLTVT.

This clone has more than one count but fewer than ten. The sample holds other DNA sequences that translate to the same CDR3. The chain uses TRBV12-3 or TRBV12-4 and TRBJ2-2; no definite D call. The CDR3 spans 13 residues. Trimming removed 5 bases at V and 1 base at J, with 5 bases between. CDR3 amino acids: CASSLRNTGELFF. In DNA form, the CDR3 reads TGTGCCAGCAGTCTACGGAACACCGGGGAGCTGTTTTTT.

The chain joins TRBV7-2 to TRBJ1-5; the D is unclear. The V gene's germline CDR1 is SGHTA and CDR2 FQGNSA. The CDR3 covers 15 residues. Trimming pared 7 bases from V and 6 bases from J, leaving 19 bases between. The CDR3 nucleotides read TGTGCCAGCATGGAGGGCAGCCTAAGACCTCAGCCCCAGCATTTT. Amino acids: CASMEGSLRPQPQHF.

The rearrangement joins TRBV3-1 (or the pseudogene TRBV3-2) to TRBJ2-3, with D possibly being TRBD2 (6 bases). The CDR3 contains 15 residues. The V gene lost 5 bases and the J gene lost 4 bases, with 16 bases spanning the gap. CDR1 is LGHDT, CDR2 YNNKEL, per germline (reference sequence). The DNA for the CDR3 is TGTGCCAGCAGCACCCGGGACTCGACCGCAGATACGCAGTATTTT. Residues: CASSTRDSTADTQYF.

This clone showed up just once. J is TRBJ2-4 and V is TRBV7-9; possibly TRBD2 for D (5 bases). Germline assignment: CDR1 SEHNR and CDR2 FQNEAQ (reference sequence). V lost 4 bases and J lost 0, with 16 bases in between. This CDR3 has 17 residues. Here the CDR3 DNA reads TGTGCCAGCAGCTCGAGGGTAGGGCTTAAAGCCAAAAACATTCAGTACTTC. It yields the protein CASSSRVGLKAKNIQYF.

This sequence joins TRBV5-1 and TRBJ1-1; no reliable D call. V lost 0 bases and J 1 base, leaving 7 bases between the germline ends. This CDR3 has 14 residues. The germline V gene has CDR1 SGHRS and CDR2 YFSETQ. The CDR3 reads CASSLAGENTEAFF. For the CDR3, the DNA is TGCGCCAGCAGCTTGGCCGGGGAGAACACTGAAGCTTTCTTT.

This chain connects TRBV6-5 to TRBJ1-2, with D tentatively TRBD1 (6 bases). Germline CDR1 and CDR2: MNHEY and SVGAGI. There are 15 residues in the CDR3. Trimming removed 4 bases from V and 5 bases from J, with 17 bases in between. The CDR3, as DNA: TGTGCCAGCAGTTCTGGACACCCCCAGGGGTATGGCTACACCTTC. As protein: CASSSGHPQGYGYTF.